These T cell receptor beta chains were read from a single sample in a study of cytomegalovirus exposure and HLA in healthy donors. The method was immunoSEQ multiplex PCR; TCRdb's version includes in-frame clones alone and lacks a portion of them. There are roughly 70,000 clones in the sample; 60% to 75% occur only once, and 9.5% to 15% lies in the top ten. Input material: PBMCs. The receptors stem from a man aged 70 or older in good health and CMV-seronegative. Both conserved end residues are part of each CDR3. A D gene is named only where the DNA matches it firmly. Some rows have no size entry. The others give once, few or many, or a class for an expanded clone.

clone_size	v_call	j_call	d_call	cdr3_aa	cdr3_nt
.	TRBV27	TRBJ2-7	TRBD2	CASSFGGGIGQYF	TGTGCCAGCAGTTTTGGCGGGGGGATAGGGCAGTACTTC
once	TRBV19	TRBJ1-1	TRBD1	CASSIGYRGSGGTEAFF	TGTGCCAGTAGTATAGGTTACAGGGGAAGTGGGGGCACTGAAGCTTTCTTT
.	TRBV11-2	TRBJ1-3	.	CASSPTINSGNTIYF	TGTGCCAGCAGCCCTACGATCAACTCTGGAAACACCATATATTTT
once	TRBV5-4	TRBJ2-3	TRBD1	CASSHGTGAGTDTQYF	TGTGCCAGCAGCCATGGGACAGGGGCGGGAACAGATACGCAGTATTTT
.	TRBV28	TRBJ2-7	TRBD1	CASSPGQGLGSTYDHEQYF	TGTGCCAGCAGTCCCGGACAGGGCTTAGGATCGACCTACGATCACGAGCAGTACTTC
.	TRBV6-5	TRBJ2-2	.	CASSYWRGPGTGELFF	TGTGCCAGCAGTTACTGGCGGGGGCCGGGCACCGGGGAGCTGTTTTTT
.	TRBV6-6	TRBJ2-5	.	CASRQGGGDHF	TGTGCCAGCAGGCAGGGCGGGGGCGACCACTTC
.	TRBV25-1	TRBJ1-1	.	CASSEWAENTEAFF	TGTGCCAGCAGTGAATGGGCAGAAAACACTGAAGCTTTCTTT
.	TRBV5-1	TRBJ2-5	TRBD2	CASSLGTRTSGQETQYF	TGCGCCAGCAGCTTGGGGACCAGGACTAGCGGGCAAGAGACCCAGTACTTC
.	TRBV6-5	TRBJ2-1	TRBD2	CASRKWTSGYNEQFF	TGTGCCAGCAGGAAATGGACTAGCGGGTATAATGAGCAGTTCTTC
.	TRBV7-9	TRBJ2-7	.	CASSLLADGEQYF	TGTGCCAGCAGCTTATTGGCAGATGGCGAGCAGTACTTC
.	TRBV5-1	TRBJ2-1	.	CASSSIPVRNNEQFF	TGCGCCAGCAGCTCAATCCCGGTCAGGAACAATGAGCAGTTCTTC
.	TRBV7-9	TRBJ2-1	TRBD2	CASSLGLAGADEQFF	TGTGCCAGCAGCTTAGGACTAGCGGGAGCAGATGAGCAGTTCTTC
.	TRBV7-2	TRBJ2-1	.	CASSPQASSSDEQFF	TGTGCCAGCAGCCCCCAGGCCTCCTCAAGTGATGAGCAGTTCTTC
.	TRBV6-6	TRBJ2-3	TRBD1	CASSWGQGGTDTQYF	TGTGCCAGCTCCTGGGGGCAGGGGGGCACAGATACGCAGTATTTT
.	TRBV6-5	TRBJ2-7	TRBD1	CASSLVGGQGTYEQYF	TGTGCCAGCAGTTTAGTCGGGGGACAGGGGACCTACGAGCAGTACTTC
.	TRBV29-1	TRBJ2-1	.	CSVAGTSSYNEQFF	TGCAGCGTTGCTGGAACTAGCAGCTACAATGAGCAGTTCTTC
.	TRBV5-1	TRBJ2-3	.	CASREGMSTQYF	TGCGCCAGCAGGGAGGGAATGTCCACGCAGTATTTT
.	TRBV5-1	TRBJ1-6	TRBD1	CASSLTGDDNSPLHF	TGCGCCAGCAGCTTGACAGGGGATGATAATTCACCCCTCCACTTT
.	TRBV27	TRBJ2-7	.	CARKFRTGSYEQYF	TGTGCCAGAAAATTCAGAACAGGTTCCTACGAGCAGTACTTC
.	TRBV7-8	TRBJ1-1	TRBD1	CASSSTTGARTEAFF	TGTGCCAGCAGCTCAACCACAGGGGCGAGGACTGAAGCTTTCTTT
.	TRBV9	TRBJ2-5	TRBD2	CASSVGASGSLQETQYF	TGTGCCAGCAGCGTAGGGGCTAGCGGGAGCTTACAAGAGACCCAGTACTTC
.	TRBV30	TRBJ2-6	TRBD1	CAWSAIYRGWANVLTF	TGTGCCTGGAGCGCAATATACAGGGGCTGGGCCAACGTCCTGACTTTC
.	TRBV4-3	TRBJ2-2	.	CASSQGRTTTGELFF	TGCGCCAGCAGCCAAGGGAGGACTACCACCGGGGAGCTGTTTTTT
.	TRBV2	TRBJ2-1	.	CASKTDSNEQFF	TGTGCCAGCAAAACCGACAGCAATGAGCAGTTCTTC
few	TRBV4-1	TRBJ1-4	.	CASSQVAGLEEKLFF	TGCGCCAGCAGCCAAGTTGCGGGACTCGAGGAAAAACTGTTTTTT
.	TRBV9	TRBJ1-2	TRBD1	CASTGGGQGSLNYGYTF	TGTGCCAGCACCGGAGGAGGACAGGGGAGTCTTAACTATGGCTACACCTTC
few	TRBV11-2	TRBJ1-1	TRBD1	CASSPQGANTEAFF	TGTGCCAGCAGCCCGCAGGGGGCGAACACTGAAGCTTTCTTT
.	TRBV5-1	TRBJ2-1	TRBD1	CASSGRGTGNNEQFF	TGCGCCAGCAGCGGGCGCGGGACAGGGAACAATGAGCAGTTCTTC
.	TRBV7-8	TRBJ2-1	TRBD1	CASSMSRQGEQFF	TGTGCCAGCAGCATGTCCCGACAGGGCGAGCAGTTCTTC